The TCR beta chain under discussion was sequenced for a study of OX40 agonist ivuxolimab in advanced cancers. CDR3 length: 13 residues. Per the germline V gene, CDR1 is MNHEY and CDR2 is SVGAGI. V was clipped by 6 bases and J by 7 bases, with 13 bases between them. Profiled with immunoSEQ multiplex PCR; TCRdb holds only in-frame clones, not every one. The sample comprises tens of thousands of clones, under 95% of which are singletons, and under 5.5% rests with the top ten. With respect to this clone: What it recognizes is unknown.

Study-level points and caveats: Normalized T-cell clonal expansion was also low in some nonresponders.

This sample comprised CD4+ or CD8+ T cells sorted from blood, obtained in a trial of the OX40 agonist ivuxolimab. The chain has TRBV6-5 and TRBJ1-5; D not certain. The TCR originated in an adult with an advanced solid tumor such as melanoma, head and neck, liver or kidney cancer. In DNA, the CDR3 is TGTGCCAGCAGCCCCCCGGGTGGACAGCCCCAGCATTTT. It is translated as CASSPPGGQPQHF.